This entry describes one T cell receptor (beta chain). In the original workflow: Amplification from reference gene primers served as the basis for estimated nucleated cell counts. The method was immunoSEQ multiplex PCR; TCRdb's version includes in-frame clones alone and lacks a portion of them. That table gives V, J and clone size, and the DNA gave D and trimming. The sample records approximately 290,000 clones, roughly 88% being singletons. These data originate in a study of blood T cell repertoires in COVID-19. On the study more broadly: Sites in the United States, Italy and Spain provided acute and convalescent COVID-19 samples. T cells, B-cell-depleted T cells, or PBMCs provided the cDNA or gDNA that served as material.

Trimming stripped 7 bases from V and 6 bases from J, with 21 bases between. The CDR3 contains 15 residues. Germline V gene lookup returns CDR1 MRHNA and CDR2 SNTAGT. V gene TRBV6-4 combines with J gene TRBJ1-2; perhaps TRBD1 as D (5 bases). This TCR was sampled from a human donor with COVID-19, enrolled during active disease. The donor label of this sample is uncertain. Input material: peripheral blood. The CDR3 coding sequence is TGTGCCAGCACTCCCAACCCAGGGAATGGCGATGGCTACACCTTC. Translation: CASTPNPGNGDGYTF.